This paragraph reports one TCR beta chain. No antigen is known for it. Two oligonucleotides, mixed equimolar, formed the beta constant-region primer covering TRBC1 and TRBC2. Ligated cDNA was amplified by four rounds of PCR with nested alpha and beta constant-region primers and SP2. One entry per CDR3 protein, called by TCRdb with MiXCR from the UMI-ligation and nested PCR reads. The sample includes roughly 100,000 distinct CDR3 sequences, approximately 11% of them seen just once. The sample originates from a study of naive and memory T cell subsets. J lost 2 bases, V lost 3 bases, and 7 bases had no gene match. The CDR3 extends over 14 amino acids. In germline, CDR1 is DFQATT, CDR2 SNEGSKA (reference sequence). Overnight CMV lysate stimulation of fresh PBMCs defined donor CMV status by CD4+ IFNgamma. Study-wide results and caveats: Possibly reflecting memory cells re-expressing CD45RA, a few larger clonotypes occurred in naive repertoires, especially CD8. Diversity fell and Gini index rose from naive through CM, EM, EMRA.

The gene calls are TRBV20-1 and TRBJ2-7; 7 bases match TRBD2. This receptor was taken from a human donor in good health. The sequenced sample was naive CD4+ T cells from blood. CDR3 bases: TGCAGTGCTAGGAATGCAGCGGGGACCTACGAGCAGTACTTC. This sequence encodes CSARNAAGTYEQYF.